The subject of this entry is one TCR beta chain. This sample is drawn from a study of OX40 agonist ivuxolimab in advanced cancers. V trimming: 7 bases; J trimming: 2 bases; junction bases outside the gene matches: 4. The germline gives CDR1 MNHEY, CDR2 SMNVEV (reference sequence). There are 15 residues in the CDR3. TCRdb's copy holds only in-frame clones and misses some; the assay was immunoSEQ multiplex PCR. The sample holds 40,000 to 50,000 clones, 89% seen once. V is TRBV27 and J is TRBJ2-2; TRBD2 aligns across 10 bases. The receptor was derived from an adult with an advanced solid tumor such as melanoma, head and neck, liver or kidney cancer. This specimen was CD4+ or CD8+ T cells sorted from blood, taken in a trial of the OX40 agonist ivuxolimab. CDR3: CASTLAGVNTGELFF. The CDR3 region has the DNA TGTGCCAGCACCCTAGCGGGAGTAAACACCGGGGAGCTGTTTTTT.